This T cell receptor beta chain came from a study of T cells after yellow fever vaccination (dated by TCRdb to about 2019). With respect to the entire study: The SMART-Seq v4 Ultra Low Input RNA kit was used to prepare libraries from fractions with low cell numbers. To follow T-cell clones before and after primary and booster YFV17D yellow fever vaccination, bulk TCR alpha and beta repertoires were sequenced over time. Bulk PBMC replicates and cell subsets were isolated from blood drawn at multiple timepoints before and after both primary and secondary immunization. Two healthy male donors made up the cohort, one aged 18 to 30 years and the other aged 30 to 40 years. Overall study results and their limits: Computational filtering was needed because FACS-sorted repertoires could contain abundant contaminating clonotypes from the bulk population. After the booster, most of the clones that had expanded following primary vaccination were detected again (just under 97% of CD4 and around 90% of CD8), which suggests that memory was broadly maintained. Only a couple of donors were included in the study, so the extent to which the findings can be generalized is limited. A small fraction of clonotypes appeared in both the CD4 and CD8 compartments, likely as a result of convergent recombination. The secondary T-cell response was weaker than the primary response but faster, peaking on day 5 instead of day 15.

This clonotype occurred a few times. Its antigen specificity is not known. Base qualities are not provided; no much larger clone lies one nucleotide away. TCR cDNA was made using 5'RACE template switching, a step that added a universal primer site and unique molecular identifiers. Priming for cDNA synthesis came from both the TCR alpha and TCR beta constant segments. Library amplification used two PCR steps, and the second PCR step added sample barcodes and sequencing adapters. Sequencing of the libraries was done on either Illumina HiSeq 2500 (2x100 bp) or NovaSeq (2x150 bp). Processing in the source paper ran as follows. Demultiplexing of reads and collapsing into UMI consensus sequences were performed with MIGEC, and V(D)J alignment was carried out with MiXCR. Vaccine-responding clonotypes were defined with edgeR using replicate PBMC samples, requiring FDR below 0.01 and a log2 fold change above 5 up to day 15. Each bulk clonotype was labeled CD4 or CD8 based on which sequenced repertoire, CD4 or CD8, contained the clonotype at higher abundance. TCRdb redid the processing of the public reads, applying fastp at Q25 and MiXCR, and retained in-frame beta chains. All rows with the same CDR3 protein become a single entry with the most common DNA and genes. TCRdb assigned the V and J calls; the authors' analysis was not used. The sample contains some 560,000 distinct CDR3 sequences, approximately 21% of them found a single time. 14% of the sample goes to the ten largest clones.

Sample treatment or condition, as interpreted from the label and publication: live attenuated yellow fever vaccine strain. At each blood-draw timepoint, two biological replicates of bulk PBMCs were collected. PBMCs were isolated from peripheral blood using a standard Ficoll-Paque protocol. RNA was extracted with TriZol from bulk PBMCs, CD4 and CD8 fractions, and dextramer-positive and dextramer-negative fractions. The germline V gene (reference sequence) yields DFQATT for CDR1 and SNEGSKA for CDR2. From its cysteine to its phenylalanine, the CDR3 spans 14 amino acids. Here the CDR3 DNA is all that survives: 42 bases in frame from base 1. V is clipped by 2 bases and J by 2 bases, and the sequence between their germline boundaries is 12 bases long.

The sample consisted of PBMCs, taken 15 days after the yellow fever booster vaccination. This sequence was found in a man aged 25 to 45 who received the YFV17D yellow fever vaccine. This chain joins TRBV20-1 to TRBJ2-5; TRBD2 could be the D gene, as 6 bases match. Here is the DNA: TGCAGTGCTAGAAATAGCGGCTTACAAGAGACCCAGTACTTC. This translates into CSARNSGLQETQYF.